The 19 T cell receptor beta chains reported below all come from one sample, sequenced in a study of cytomegalovirus exposure and HLA in healthy donors (dated by TCRdb to about 2017). To prepare the library, the immunoSEQ multiplex PCR assay was applied. For the multiplex PCR, a mixture combining 60 forward primers for TCR Vbeta segments and 13 reverse primers for TCR Jbeta segments was used. As stored in TCRdb, this immuneACCESS dataset retains in-frame rearrangements with V and J assigned. A fraction of the clones does not appear; measured against another copy, unresolved V genes explain less than half of the discrepancy, and the remainder lacks a known reason. The sample table shows about 120,000 clones, and under 70% are seen once. The ten largest clones represent 1.5% to 1.9% of the sample. The sequenced sample consisted of PBMCs. The receptors derive from a man younger than 35 in good health and CMV-seronegative.

The chain joins TRBV5-1 to TRBJ2-7; D possibly corresponds to TRBD2 (6 bases). The V gene's germline CDR1 is SGHRS and CDR2 YFSETQ. The CDR3 has 14 residues. V lost 4 bases, J lost 3 bases, and 14 bases lay in between. As DNA, the CDR3 is TGCGCCAGCAGCCCCCCTAGCGCTCTCTACGAGCAGTACTTC. The encoded protein is CASSPPSALYEQYF.

The J gene is TRBJ2-7, the V gene TRBV10-3, with D unresolved. This CDR3 contains 14 residues. The germline V and J ends were trimmed by 3 bases and 3 bases, with 12 bases remaining between them. Germline values: CDR1 ENHRY, CDR2 SYGVKD. The CDR3 is CAISDRIPDYEQYF. In DNA, the CDR3 is TGTGCCATCAGTGACAGGATCCCCGACTACGAGCAGTACTTC.

This chain joins TRBV7-7 and TRBJ2-7; D uncertain. Per the germline V gene, CDR1 is SSHAT and CDR2 is FNYEAQ (reference sequence). Deletions cut 5 bases from V and 7 bases from J, with 12 bases between. The CDR3 is 12 amino acids. The CDR3 nucleotides are TGTGCCAGCAGCCCCCCAGGCCGAGAGCAGTACTTC. This encodes CASSPPGREQYF.

V is TRBV16 and J is TRBJ1-3; D is undetermined. The CDR3 contains 12 residues. Germline CDR1 is KGHSY and CDR2 is FQNENV. The V gene lost 4 bases and the J gene lost 1 base, with 2 bases spanning the gap. The CDR3 reads CASSPSGNTIYF. CDR3 in DNA: TGTGCCAGCAGCCCATCTGGAAACACCATATATTTT.

This chain uses TRBV6-6 with TRBJ2-7; D ambiguous. The CDR3 totals 13 residues. V was pared by 6 bases and J by 5 bases, with 14 bases between. Germline V gene data show CDR1 as MNHNY and CDR2 as SVGAGI (reference sequence). The CDR3 bases are TGTGCCAGCAGGCGTCTTCGTGCGGACGAGCAGTACTTC. The encoded protein is CASRRLRADEQYF.

This clone was seen a few times. V gene TRBV27 combines with J gene TRBJ2-3; D gene uncertain. The germline V gene encodes CDR1 MNHEY and CDR2 SMNVEV (reference sequence). The CDR3 runs 14 residues. The V end was cut by 0 bases, the J end by 2 bases, with 6 bases between. The CDR3 region has the DNA TGTGCCAGCAGTTTATCACACACCACAGATACGCAGTATTTT. Its translation: CASSLSHTTDTQYF.

The V and J genes are TRBV28 and TRBJ2-1, with D possibly being TRBD2 (7 bases). There are 15 residues in the CDR3. Trimming removed 2 bases from V and 7 bases from J, with 15 bases in between. Germline lookup yields CDR1 MDHEN and CDR2 SYDVKM. The CDR3 spells CASSLTGGHRNEQFF. The DNA of the CDR3 is TGTGCCAGCAGTTTAACGGGGGGACACAGGAATGAGCAGTTCTTC.

The CDR3 loop is CASSSAREPGNEQFF. The CDR3 DNA is TGTGCCAGCAGCTCGGCCCGGGAGCCGGGGAATGAGCAGTTCTTC. The V and J genes are TRBV7-9 and TRBJ2-1, with D possibly matching TRBD2 (6 bases). Germline V gene lookup returns CDR1 SEHNR and CDR2 FQNEAQ (reference sequence). The CDR3 consists of 15 residues. V lost 4 bases to trimming and J lost 7 bases, with 17 bases between them.

The chain carries TRBV28 and TRBJ2-3, with D possibly TRBD1 on 5 matching bases. The CDR3 is made up of 16 amino acids. The germline gives CDR1 MDHEN, CDR2 SYDVKM. The V end was cut by 2 bases, the J end by 6 bases, with 18 bases between. Here the CDR3 DNA reads TGTGCCAGCAGTTTAGTTGCCGGCAAGGGGTACGATACGCAGTATTTT. Translated, it gives CASSLVAGKGYDTQYF.

The table lists this clone with a few counts. The chain combines TRBV7-6 with TRBJ2-6; 10 nucleotides match TRBD1. Germline-derived CDR1 and CDR2 are SGHVS and FNYEAQ. CDR3 size: 17 residues. V shed 1 base and J 3 bases; nucleotides not matched to a gene: 3. This chain's CDR3 is CASSLGQGANGANVLTF. The CDR3 nucleotides are TGTGCCAGCAGCTTAGGACAGGGGGCAAATGGGGCCAACGTCCTGACTTTC. The variable domain in full, with the rest retrieved from reference TRBV7-6 and TRBJ2-6, is GAGVSQSPRYKVTKRGQDVALRCDPISGHVSLYWYRQALGQGPEFLTYFNYEAQQDKSGLPNDRFSAERPEGSISTLTIQRTEQRDSAMYRCASSLGQGANGANVLTFGAGSRLTVL.

This clone was detected only a few times. The chain has TRBV5-6 and TRBJ2-3, with D uncertain. This CDR3 spans 15 amino acids. The germline V gene encodes CDR1 SGHDT and CDR2 YYEEEE. The V end was cut by 2 bases, the J end by 1 base, with 11 bases between. The DNA of the CDR3 is TGTGCCAGCAGCTTCCGAACACCCGGCACAGATACGCAGTATTTT. Its translation is CASSFRTPGTDTQYF.

V and J are TRBV28 and TRBJ1-4; D is undetermined. Germline values: CDR1 MDHEN, CDR2 SYDVKM. V lost 2 bases and J 3 bases, leaving 13 bases between the germline ends. CDR3 length equals 16 residues. For the CDR3, the DNA is TGTGCCAGCAGTTTAACTCCAGCGATAGCTAATGAAAAACTGTTTTTT. This gives the protein CASSLTPAIANEKLFF.

This chain links TRBV5-1 with TRBJ1-2; TRBD1 aligns across 7 bases. Losses at the gene ends were 4 bases for V and 8 bases for J; bases not matched to a gene: 8. The CDR3 contains 13 residues. Germline CDR1 and CDR2: SGHRS and YFSETQ. The CDR3 spells CASSRGTVDGYTF. In DNA, the CDR3 is TGCGCCAGCAGCCGCGGGACAGTAGACGGCTACACCTTC.

V and J are TRBV5-1 and TRBJ2-1, with TRBD1 as a possible D gene (5 bases). Trimming took 0 bases from V and 4 from J, leaving 11 bases between them. The germline gives CDR1 SGHRS, CDR2 YFSETQ. This CDR3 has 15 amino acids. The CDR3 DNA sequence: TGCGCCAGCAGCTTGGTGGGGCAGATTTACAATGAGCAGTTCTTC. It encodes CASSLVGQIYNEQFF.

The rearrangement links TRBV9 to TRBJ1-1, with 7 bases matching TRBD1. Germline lookup yields CDR1 SGDLS and CDR2 YYNGEE. There are 17 residues in the CDR3. The J segment lost 1 base and the V segment lost 4 bases, leaving 13 bases of the junction unmatched. The DNA of the CDR3 is TGTGCCAGCAGCCCACCCCGGGGCCCAGGGGGGAACACTGAAGCTTTCTTT. Translating gives CASSPPRGPGGNTEAFF.

This clone showed up just a few times. The J gene is TRBJ2-4, the V gene TRBV6-6, with TRBD1 matching over 7 bases. The CDR3 spans 15 residues. Trimming at V came to 0 bases and at J to 7 bases, leaving 6 bases not matched to a gene. Germline CDR1 and CDR2: MNHNY and SVGAGI (reference sequence). CDR3 loop: CASSYSGGERNIQYF. The CDR3 nucleotides read TGTGCCAGCAGTTACTCAGGGGGCGAGCGGAACATTCAGTACTTC.

The chain employs TRBV28 and TRBJ2-6, with TRBD1 matching over 7 bases. V lost 6 bases and J lost 0; bases outside the gene matches: 8. This CDR3 is built from 17 residues. Per the germline V gene, CDR1 is MDHEN and CDR2 is SYDVKM. DNA for the CDR3: TGTGCCAGCAGCTCTCTCCGGGACAGCTCTGGGGCCAACGTCCTGACTTTC. Its protein is CASSSLRDSSGANVLTF.

The V call is TRBV28, the J call TRBJ2-1; 10 nucleotides line up with TRBD2. V dropped 5 bases and J dropped 8; count of bases not matched to a gene: 12. The CDR3 length is 16 residues. Germline V gene sequence: CDR1 MDHEN, CDR2 SYDVKM. For the CDR3, the DNA is TGTGCCAGCAGTCTCCAGCGGGAGGGCCTGTACGATGAGCAGTTCTTC. This sequence encodes CASSLQREGLYDEQFF.

Worth noting for this clone: A far bigger clonotype differs at one base, so this is likely a read error. Other nucleotide sequences in the sample specify the same CDR3. The chain couples TRBV4-2 to TRBJ2-1, with TRBD2 matching over 8 bases. The CDR3 spans 19 residues. Germline CDR1 LGHNA, CDR2 YNFKEQ. V was pared by 2 bases and J by 2 bases, with 14 bases of the junction left unmatched. The CDR3 DNA follows: TGTGCCAGCAGCCAACGACTGAGCCGGGAGGGTCGCGCCTACAATGAGCAGTTCTTC. Translating gives CASSQRLSREGRAYNEQFF.